This T cell receptor beta chain was sequenced during a study of blood T cells in healthy people across ages. Primed by a sample-barcoded 5' primer and a J-beta primer mix, a second PCR proceeded for roughly 6 to 12 cycles. TCRdb processed the 5' RACE reads anew with MiXCR; each CDR3 protein has one entry. The table lists about 1.4 million distinct CDR3 sequences, approximately 63% of them singletons. This receptor was obtained from a man younger than 35 in good health. The sequenced material came from blood.

Here the CDR3 DNA reads TGCGCCAGCAGCCTCCGCCTATCGTGGGGGGCCGACTACGAGCAGTACTTC. Translated: CASSLRLSWGADYEQYF. This sequence joins TRBV4-1 and TRBJ2-4; D might be TRBD1 or TRBD2, each matching 6 bases. The J call is uncertain, as TRBJ2-7 better fits the DNA end. The CDR3 covers 17 residues. Germline CDR1 reads MGHRA; CDR2 reads YSYEKL.